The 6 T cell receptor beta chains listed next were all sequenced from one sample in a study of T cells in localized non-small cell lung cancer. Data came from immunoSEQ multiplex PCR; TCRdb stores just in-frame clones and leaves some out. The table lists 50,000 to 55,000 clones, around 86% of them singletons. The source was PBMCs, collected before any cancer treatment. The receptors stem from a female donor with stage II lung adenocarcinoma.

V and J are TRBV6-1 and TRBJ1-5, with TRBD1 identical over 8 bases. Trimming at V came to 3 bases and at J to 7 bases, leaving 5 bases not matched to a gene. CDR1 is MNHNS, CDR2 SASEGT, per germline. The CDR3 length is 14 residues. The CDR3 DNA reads TGTGCCAGCAGTGAGGACAGGGCGTTACAGCCCCAGCATTTT. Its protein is CASSEDRALQPQHF.

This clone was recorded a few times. For the CDR3, the DNA is TGTGCCAGCAGCTCGGGGACTCCCGGGACAGGCTACAATGAGCAGTTCTTC. Translated: CASSSGTPGTGYNEQFF. V gene TRBV7-9 combines with J gene TRBJ2-1; TRBD1 matches at 8 bases. CDR1 SEHNR and CDR2 FQNEAQ come from the germline V gene (reference sequence). The length of the CDR3 is 17 residues. The junction had 11 bases not matched to a gene; V was cut back by 4 bases and J by 3 bases.

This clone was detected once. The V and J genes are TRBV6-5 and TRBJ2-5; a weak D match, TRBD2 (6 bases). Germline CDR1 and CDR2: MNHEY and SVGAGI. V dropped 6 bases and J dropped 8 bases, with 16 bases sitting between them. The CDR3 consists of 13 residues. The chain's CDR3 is CASRRPAGLTQYF. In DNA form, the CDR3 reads TGTGCCAGCAGGCGCCCCGCGGGGCTAACCCAGTACTTC.

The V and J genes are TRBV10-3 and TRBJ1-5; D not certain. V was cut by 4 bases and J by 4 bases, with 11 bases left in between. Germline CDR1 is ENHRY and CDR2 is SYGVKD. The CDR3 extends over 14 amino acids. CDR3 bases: TGTGCCATCAGTGGCGGATCTGTGAATCAGCCCCAGCATTTT. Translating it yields CAISGGSVNQPQHF.

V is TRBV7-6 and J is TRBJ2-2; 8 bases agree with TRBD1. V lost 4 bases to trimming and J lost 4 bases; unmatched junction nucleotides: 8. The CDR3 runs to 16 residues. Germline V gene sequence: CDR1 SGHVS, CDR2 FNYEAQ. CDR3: CASSSPDRVGTGELFF. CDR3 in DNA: TGTGCCAGCAGCTCCCCGGACAGGGTAGGCACCGGGGAGCTGTTTTTT.

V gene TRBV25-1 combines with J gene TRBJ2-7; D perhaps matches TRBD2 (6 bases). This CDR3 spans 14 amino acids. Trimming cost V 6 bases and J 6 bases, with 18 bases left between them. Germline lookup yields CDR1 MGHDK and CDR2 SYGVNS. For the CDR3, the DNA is TGTGCCAGCAGACCTCCGGGACTCTCGAGCGAGCAGTACTTC. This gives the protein CASRPPGLSSEQYF.